This T cell receptor beta chain was captured by sequencing in a study of shared T cell receptors in the human thymus. The V and J ends lost 1 base and 7 bases respectively, with 7 bases between them. The CDR3 is 12 amino acids. The V gene's germline CDR1 is LNHDA and CDR2 SQIVND (reference sequence). The protocol was immunoSEQ multiplex PCR, while the TCRdb copy is restricted to in-frame clones and leaves out a portion. Of about 660,000 clones listed, about 90% are singletons. This same sample was also part of a study on human thymus T cells.

The sample was thymocytes. The genes are TRBV19 and TRBJ1-2; a weak D match, TRBD1 (6 bases). This receptor was obtained from a boy under two years old with a congenital heart defect. As DNA, the CDR3 is TGTGCCAGTAGTATAGCAGGGGTTGGCTACACCTTC. Residues: CASSIAGVGYTF.